One TCR beta chain is described in this entry. Its antigen remains unknown. This sample was taken from a study of cytomegalovirus exposure and HLA in healthy donors. Germline assignment: CDR1 SGHRS and CDR2 YFSETQ. This CDR3 spans 20 amino acids. PCR involved 60 Vbeta and 13 Jbeta primers. Produced via immunoSEQ multiplex PCR; TCRdb's table is partial and in-frame only. The ten most abundant clones cover 2.5% to 3% of a sample with 95,000 to 150,000 clones. Study-wide results and caveats: Across HLA loci, a later analysis found differing TCR association rates, with DRB1 most and HLA-C fewest. Productive status was seen about 87% or about 30% of the time for most TCR beta V segments in an earlier analysis.

The V and J genes are TRBV5-1 and TRBJ2-5; TRBD2 matches at 11 bases. The J call may be mistaken, given a closer DNA end match to TRBJ2-7. This receptor was taken from a man aged 25-40 years in good health and CMV-seronegative. Sequenced input: PBMCs. This CDR3 is CASSLAPTSGSSGTTYEQYF. DNA for the CDR3: TGCGCCAGCAGCTTGGCCCCAACTAGCGGGAGTTCCGGAACTACCTACGAGCAGTACTTC.